This passage covers 31 T cell receptor beta chains from one sample sequenced in a study of blood T cell repertoires in COVID-19. Sequenced by immunoSEQ multiplex PCR; TCRdb stores in-frame clones only, minus some. This repertoire shows 190,000 or so clones, 85% to 95% found once; its top ten account for roughly 0.7%. Sequences were obtained from peripheral blood. These receptor sequences come from a man under 40 with COVID-19, enrolled during active disease.

In DNA, the CDR3 is TGTGCCAGCAGACCCACAGGGGAATTGAAAGAGACCCAGTACTTC. Protein: CASRPTGELKETQYF. The V and J genes are TRBV27 and TRBJ2-5, with TRBD1 identical over 7 bases. The CDR3 contains 15 residues. V dropped 6 bases and J dropped 3; count of bases not matched to a gene: 10. Germline V gene lookup returns CDR1 MNHEY and CDR2 SMNVEV (reference sequence).

V and J are TRBV7-9 and TRBJ2-5, with 16 bases identical to TRBD2. Per the germline V gene, CDR1 is SEHNR and CDR2 is FQNEAQ (reference sequence). Trimming removed 4 bases from V and 4 bases from J; junction bases left unmatched: 6. The CDR3 has 17 amino acids. CDR3 loop: CASSSSGTSGGGETQYF. In DNA, the CDR3 is TGTGCCAGCAGCTCCTCCGGGACTAGCGGGGGGGGAGAGACCCAGTACTTC.

The CDR3 reads CSVAGAGETQYF. The CDR3 DNA reads TGCAGCGTTGCAGGGGCGGGAGAGACCCAGTACTTC. This chain connects TRBV29-1 to TRBJ2-5; a possible D gene is TRBD1 (6 bases). V was shortened by 4 bases and J by 4 bases, with 10 bases between the two germline ends. CDR3 length: 12 amino acids. Germline CDR1 and CDR2: SQVTM and ANQGSEA.

This clone was seen a single time. This sequence joins TRBV28 and TRBJ1-1; possible D gene TRBD1, 5 bases. Germline CDR1 and CDR2: MDHEN and SYDVKM. V was pared by 2 bases and J by 0 bases, with 7 bases between. The CDR3 is 14 amino acids. The DNA of the CDR3 is TGTGCCAGCAGTTTAGGAGGGGTGAACACTGAAGCTTTCTTT. This gives the protein CASSLGGVNTEAFF.

This clone was detected once. The chain has TRBV11-2 and TRBJ1-2; 7 bases match TRBD1. Germline loops: CDR1 SGHAT, CDR2 FQNNGV. V lost 5 bases, J lost 5 bases, and 11 bases stayed unmatched. The CDR3 totals 15 residues. CDR3 loop: CASSPRQGNIYGYTF. Written as DNA, the CDR3 is TGTGCCAGCAGCCCCAGACAGGGTAATATTTATGGCTACACCTTC.

This clone was counted between two and nine times. Here the CDR3 DNA reads TGTGCCAGCATTACGGGGGGCGCTGGTCAGCCCCAGCATTTT. Amino acids: CASITGGAGQPQHF. This rearrangement joins TRBV28 to TRBJ1-5; D possibly corresponds to TRBD1 (6 bases). CDR1 and CDR2 (germline): MDHEN, SYDVKM. Trimming shortened V by 7 bases and J by 6 bases, and 16 bases separated the two germline ends. This CDR3 region has 14 residues.

The CDR3 DNA reads TGTGCCAGCAGCAAGGACAGCTCGAACACTGAAGCTTTCTTT. It specifies CASSKDSSNTEAFF. The J gene is TRBJ1-1, the V gene TRBV7-9; D might be TRBD1 (6 bases). The CDR3 contains 14 residues. Germline values: CDR1 SEHNR, CDR2 FQNEAQ (reference sequence). V lost 5 bases and J 1 base, leaving 11 bases between the germline ends. The full variable domain, in which reference TRBV7-9 and TRBJ1-1 provide the parts outside the CDR3, is DTGVSQNPRHKITKRGQNVTFRCDPISEHNRLYWYRQTLGQGPEFLTYFQNEAQLEKSRLLSDRFSAERPKGSFSTLEIQRTEQGDSAMYLCASSKDSSNTEAFFGQGTRLTVV.

The chain employs TRBV5-4 and TRBJ1-1; a possible D gene is TRBD1 (5 bases). Germline-derived CDR1 and CDR2 are SGHNT and YYREEE (reference sequence). CDR3 size: 16 residues. The germline V and J ends were trimmed by 4 bases and 1 base, with 17 bases remaining between them. CDR3 region: CASSPESGVRNTEAFF. The CDR3 nucleotides are TGTGCCAGCAGCCCCGAATCGGGGGTTAGGAACACTGAAGCTTTCTTT. The full variable domain, completed using reference TRBV5-4 and TRBJ1-1, is ETGVTQSPTHLIKTRGQQVTLRCSSQSGHNTVSWYQQALGQGPQFIFQYYREEENGRGNFPPRFSGLQFPNYSSELNVNALELDDSALYLCASSPESGVRNTEAFFGQGTRLTVV.

The chain carries TRBV27 and TRBJ2-7; D is unclear. The V gene's germline CDR1 is MNHEY and CDR2 SMNVEV (reference sequence). The CDR3 consists of 14 residues. V dropped 4 bases and J dropped 6 bases, with 16 bases sitting between them. CDR3 DNA sequence: TGTGCCAGCAGTTCTCTGGGCGCTGGCTCCGAGCAGTACTTC. It yields the protein CASSSLGAGSEQYF.

The CDR3 protein is CASSLIRATEAFF. The DNA for the CDR3 is TGTGCCAGCAGCTTGATCAGGGCCACTGAAGCTTTCTTT. V is TRBV5-5 and J is TRBJ1-1, with D possibly being TRBD1 (5 bases). The CDR3 sequence is 13 residues long. Germline loops: CDR1 SGHKS, CDR2 YYEKEE (reference sequence). Trimming removed 1 base from V and 4 bases from J, with 8 bases in between.

In its sample, this clone was seen a few times. V gene TRBV7-9 combines with J gene TRBJ2-3; D might be TRBD2 (6 bases). V was pared by 5 bases and J by 3 bases, with 9 bases between. Germline assignment: CDR1 SEHNR and CDR2 FQNEAQ (reference sequence). The CDR3 sequence is 13 residues long. CDR3 nucleotide sequence: TGTGCCAGCAGCCTGGGACTTACAGATACGCAGTATTTT. This encodes CASSLGLTDTQYF.

This clone was detected only a few times. The rearrangement uses TRBV7-6 and TRBJ1-5; D is possibly TRBD1 (6 bases). CDR1 SGHVS and CDR2 FNYEAQ come from the germline V gene. The V end was cut by 6 bases, the J end by 0 bases, with 15 bases between. The CDR3 extends over 16 amino acids. The CDR3 nucleotides read TGTGCCAGCAGTCCAGGGGCGGGCTATAGCAATCAGCCCCAGCATTTT. Amino acids: CASSPGAGYSNQPQHF. The full variable domain, in which reference TRBV7-6 and TRBJ1-5 provide the parts outside the CDR3, is GAGVSQSPRYKVTKRGQDVALRCDPISGHVSLYWYRQALGQGPEFLTYFNYEAQQDKSGLPNDRFSAERPEGSISTLTIQRTEQRDSAMYRCASSPGAGYSNQPQHFGDGTRLSIL.

The chain carries TRBV5-4 and TRBJ2-3; D may be TRBD1 (5 bases). CDR3 length: 15 amino acids. The V gene lost 2 bases and the J gene lost 1 base, with 11 bases spanning the gap. Germline V gives CDR1 SGHNT, CDR2 YYREEE (reference sequence). CDR3 amino acids: CASSFNKGRTDTQYF. The CDR3, as DNA: TGTGCCAGCAGCTTTAACAAGGGGCGCACAGATACGCAGTATTTT. The whole variable domain, filled in from reference TRBV5-4 and TRBJ2-3, reads ETGVTQSPTHLIKTRGQQVTLRCSSQSGHNTVSWYQQALGQGPQFIFQYYREEENGRGNFPPRFSGLQFPNYSSELNVNALELDDSALYLCASSFNKGRTDTQYFGPGTRLTVL.

The chain combines TRBV7-9 with TRBJ1-2, with D unresolved. V lost 1 base to trimming and J lost 8 bases, with 8 bases between them. The CDR3 runs to 12 residues. Looked up from germline, CDR1 is SEHNR and CDR2 is FQNEAQ (reference sequence). In DNA form, the CDR3 reads TGTGCCAGCAGCTTAGTGTCAGGAGGCTACACCTTC. Protein product: CASSLVSGGYTF.

The chain links TRBV6-5 to TRBJ1-2; D gene uncertain. Germline loops: CDR1 MNHEY, CDR2 SVGAGI. The CDR3 is 16 amino acids. The germline V and J ends were trimmed by 0 bases and 4 bases, with 15 bases remaining between them. CDR3 amino acids: CASSYSPQQPSYGYTF. In DNA, the CDR3 is TGTGCCAGCAGTTACTCACCCCAACAGCCCTCCTATGGCTACACCTTC.

This clone was observed once. The chain links TRBV19 to TRBJ1-3, with D maybe TRBD1 (5 bases). The CDR3 runs 14 residues. CDR1 is LNHDA, CDR2 SQIVND, per germline (reference sequence). The V end lost 10 bases, the J end lost 0 bases, and 13 bases lay between the germline ends. The DNA of the CDR3 is TGTGCCACTCGTCCAGGGTACTCTGGAAACACCATATATTTT. Protein: CATRPGYSGNTIYF.

The rearrangement uses TRBV9 and TRBJ2-1; 10 bases are shared with TRBD2. There are 18 residues in the CDR3. The germline gives CDR1 SGDLS, CDR2 YYNGEE. The V and J ends lost 3 bases and 0 bases, in that order; junction bases with no gene match: 9. The CDR3 region is CASSARTSGASSYNEQFF. DNA of the CDR3: TGTGCCAGCAGCGCCCGGACTAGCGGTGCCAGCTCCTACAATGAGCAGTTCTTC.

Only one count was recorded for this clone. This chain links TRBV2 with TRBJ1-5; D unresolved. The germline V and J ends were trimmed by 6 bases and 4 bases, with 7 bases remaining between them. The CDR3 sequence is 12 residues long. The germline V gene has CDR1 SNHLY and CDR2 FYNNEI. The CDR3 region has the DNA TGTGCCAGCAGCCTATTGAATCAGCCCCAGCATTTT. Its translation is CASSLLNQPQHF.

The J gene is TRBJ2-5, the V gene TRBV19; D is unresolved. The germline CDR1 and CDR2 sequences are LNHDA and SQIVND (reference sequence). V was pared by 5 bases and J by 5 bases, with 15 bases between. This CDR3 contains 14 residues. The CDR3 DNA reads as TGTGCCAGTAGTGTTACTTTGACTGGGGAGACCCAGTACTTC. Translation gives CASSVTLTGETQYF.

The rearrangement joins TRBV2 to TRBJ1-2, with 9 nucleotides matching TRBD1. Germline CDR1 is SNHLY and CDR2 is FYNNEI. Unmatched junction bases numbered 7, after V lost 4 bases and J lost 7 bases. There are 14 residues in the CDR3. The CDR3 DNA sequence: TGTGCCAGCAGTGTAAACAGGGGGCAGGGTGGCTACACCTTC. Protein sequence: CASSVNRGQGGYTF.

As regards this clone: The sample holds other DNA sequences that translate to the same CDR3. The gene calls are TRBV19 and TRBJ1-5, with TRBD1 as a possible D gene (5 bases). V lost 7 bases and J lost 2, with 12 bases in between. Germline V CDR1 and CDR2: LNHDA, SQIVND (reference sequence). There are 14 residues in the CDR3. The CDR3 loop reads CASTLGGGNQPQHF. CDR3 in DNA: TGTGCCAGTACCCTCGGGGGTGGCAATCAGCCCCAGCATTTT.

The V and J genes are TRBV6-5 and TRBJ2-2; the D gene is possibly TRBD1 (6 bases). The CDR3 is 15 residues long. Trimming shortened V by 5 bases and J by 5 bases, and 15 bases separated the two germline ends. CDR1 is MNHEY, CDR2 SVGAGI, per germline. The CDR3 nucleotides read TGTGCCAGCAGTAGCGAGACAGGATCTACCGGGGAGCTGTTTTTT. Translation: CASSSETGSTGELFF.

The J gene is TRBJ1-2, the V gene TRBV5-1; 9 bases are shared with TRBD1. CDR3 length equals 15 residues. CDR1 is SGHRS and CDR2 is YFSETQ in the germline V gene. V trimming: 4 bases; J trimming: 3 bases; junction bases outside the gene matches: 7. The CDR3 nucleotides read TGCGCCAGCAGCCGCGGGACAGGGAATCACTATGGCTACACCTTC. Encoded protein: CASSRGTGNHYGYTF.

The chain combines TRBV30 with TRBJ1-6, with a weak D call TRBD1 (6 bases). The CDR3 spans 13 residues. Germline CDR1 GTSNPN, CDR2 SVGIG (reference sequence). With 2 bases removed from V and 10 bases from J, the gap between germline ends came to 12 bases. The CDR3 sequence: CAWSLTGSSPLHF. In nucleotides, the CDR3 is TGTGCCTGGAGTTTAACAGGGTCCTCACCCCTCCACTTT.

The chain is built from TRBV19 and TRBJ1-1; TRBD1 matches at 9 bases. The CDR3 covers 14 residues. Germline CDR1 is LNHDA and CDR2 is SQIVND (reference sequence). With 7 bases clipped from V and 1 base from J, the junction kept 4 bases outside the gene matches. The CDR3 region is CASIPGQGNTEAFF. CDR3 nucleotide sequence: TGTGCCAGTATTCCGGGACAGGGGAACACTGAAGCTTTCTTT. Full variable domain (rest looked up from reference TRBV19 and TRBJ1-1): DGGITQSPKYLFRKEGQNVTLSCEQNLNHDAMYWYRQDPGQGLRLIYYSQIVNDFQKGDIAEGYSVSREKKESFPLTVTSAQKNPTAFYLCASIPGQGNTEAFFGQGTRLTVV.

The V and J genes are TRBV27 and TRBJ2-7; 7 nucleotides line up with TRBD1. CDR1 is MNHEY and CDR2 is SMNVEV in the germline V gene (reference sequence). V trimming: 8 bases; J trimming: 7 bases; junction bases outside the gene matches: 14. The CDR3 is made up of 14 amino acids. The DNA of the CDR3 is TGTGCCAGCTTCTCCCTAGACAGGGCGGGTGAGCAGTACTTC. Translation gives CASFSLDRAGEQYF.

V gene TRBV6-2 or TRBV6-3 combines with J gene TRBJ1-1, with D possibly being TRBD1 (6 bases). The CDR3 loop spans 11 amino acids. V was trimmed by 5 bases and J by 8 bases, leaving 9 bases between them. Germline V CDR1 and CDR2: MNHEY, SVGEGT. The CDR3 sequence is CASSQGQEAFF. CDR3 coding DNA: TGTGCCAGCAGTCAAGGACAGGAAGCTTTCTTT.

The CDR3 DNA reads as TGTGCCAGCAGGGGCAGGGGCGGCAATCAGCCCCAGCATTTT. This encodes CASRGRGGNQPQHF. The rearrangement joins TRBV2 to TRBJ1-5; D may be TRBD1 (6 bases). The CDR3 contains 14 residues. Germline V gene lookup returns CDR1 SNHLY and CDR2 FYNNEI. Trimming took 6 bases from V and 2 from J, leaving 11 bases between them.

This clone was seen just once. The chain recombines TRBV21-1 with TRBJ2-2; the table names TRBD2, a call not compared with the DNA. TRBV21-1 is annotated as a pseudogene. The CDR3 contains 18 residues. This CDR3 reads CASSKQGASGANTGELFF. CDR3 in DNA: TGTGCCAGCAGCAAACAAGGGGCTAGCGGGGCTAACACCGGGGAGCTGTTTTTT.

The chain combines TRBV6-5 with TRBJ1-3; 9 positions match TRBD1. The CDR3 loop spans 14 amino acids. J gave up 4 bases and V 7 bases, and 5 bases lay outside the gene matches. Germline V gene data show CDR1 as MNHEY and CDR2 as SVGAGI. CDR3 sequence reads: CASMDRGAGNTIYF. The CDR3 DNA reads TGTGCCAGCATGGACAGGGGAGCAGGAAACACCATATATTTT.

The V call is TRBV20-1, the J call TRBJ2-5, with 12 bases aligning to TRBD2. Germline lookup yields CDR1 DFQATT and CDR2 SNEGSKA (reference sequence). The junction had 10 bases not matched to a gene; V was cut back by 3 bases and J by 5 bases. The CDR3 has 16 residues. The CDR3 nucleotides read TGCAGTGCTAGTAAGGCTAGCGGGGGGGCCGCCGAGACCCAGTACTTC. It is translated as CSASKASGGAAETQYF.